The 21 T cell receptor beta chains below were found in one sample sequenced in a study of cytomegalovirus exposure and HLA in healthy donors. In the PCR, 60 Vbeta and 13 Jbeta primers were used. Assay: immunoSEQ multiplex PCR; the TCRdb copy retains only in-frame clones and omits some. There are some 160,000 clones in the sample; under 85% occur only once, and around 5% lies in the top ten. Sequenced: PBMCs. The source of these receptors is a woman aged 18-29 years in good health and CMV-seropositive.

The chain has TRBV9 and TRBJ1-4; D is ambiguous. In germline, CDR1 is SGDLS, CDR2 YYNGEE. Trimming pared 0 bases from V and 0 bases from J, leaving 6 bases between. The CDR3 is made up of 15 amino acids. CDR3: CASSVDAATNEKLFF. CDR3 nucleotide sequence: TGTGCCAGCAGCGTAGATGCAGCAACTAATGAAAAACTGTTTTTT. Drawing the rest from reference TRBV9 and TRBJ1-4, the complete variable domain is DSGVTQTPKHLITATGQRVTLRCSPRSGDLSVYWYQQSLDQGLQFLIQYYNGEERAKGNILERFSAQQFPDLHSELNLSSLELGDSALYFCASSVDAATNEKLFFGSGTQLSVL.

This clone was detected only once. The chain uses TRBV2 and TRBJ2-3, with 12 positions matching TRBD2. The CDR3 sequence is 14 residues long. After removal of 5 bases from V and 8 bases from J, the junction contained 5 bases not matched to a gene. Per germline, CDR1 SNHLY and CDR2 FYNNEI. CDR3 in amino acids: CASSTTSGGLTQYF. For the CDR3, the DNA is TGTGCCAGCAGTACGACTAGCGGGGGACTTACGCAGTATTTT. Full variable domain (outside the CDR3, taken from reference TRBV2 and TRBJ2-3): EPEVTQTPSHQVTQMGQEVILRCVPISNHLYFYWYRQILGQKVEFLVSFYNNEISEKSEIFDDQFSVERPDGSNFTLKIRSTKLEDSAMYFCASSTTSGGLTQYFGPGTRLTVL.

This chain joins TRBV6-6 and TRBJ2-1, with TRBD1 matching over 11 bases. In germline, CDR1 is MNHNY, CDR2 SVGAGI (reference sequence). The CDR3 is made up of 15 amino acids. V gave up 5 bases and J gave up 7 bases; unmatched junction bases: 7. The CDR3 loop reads CASSPTGTGGNEQFF. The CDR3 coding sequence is TGTGCCAGCAGTCCGACCGGGACAGGGGGGAATGAGCAGTTCTTC.

For the CDR3, the DNA is TGTGCCAGTAGCGGGGGGGTCGCGCAGTACTTC. Protein sequence: CASSGGVAQYF. This rearrangement joins TRBV6-1 to TRBJ2-7, with 11 nucleotides matching TRBD2. The germline V gene has CDR1 MNHNS and CDR2 SASEGT. J lost 9 bases, V lost 9 bases, and 4 bases had no gene match. The CDR3 runs 11 residues.

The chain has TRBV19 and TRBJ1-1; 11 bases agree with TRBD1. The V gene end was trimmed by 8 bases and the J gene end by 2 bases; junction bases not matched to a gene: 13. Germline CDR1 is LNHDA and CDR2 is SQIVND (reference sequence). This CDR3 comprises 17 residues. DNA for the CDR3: TGTGCCAGTGGACAGGGGGCGGCACCCCTGGTAAACACTGAAGCTTTCTTT. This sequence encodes CASGQGAAPLVNTEAFF.

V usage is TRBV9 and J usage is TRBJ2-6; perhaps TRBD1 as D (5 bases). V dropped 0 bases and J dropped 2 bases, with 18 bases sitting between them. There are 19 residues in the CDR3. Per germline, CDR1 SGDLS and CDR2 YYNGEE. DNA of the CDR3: TGTGCCAGCAGCGTAGGTATTAGGGCAGGGTCCCCTGGGGCCAACGTCCTGACTTTC. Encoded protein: CASSVGIRAGSPGANVLTF. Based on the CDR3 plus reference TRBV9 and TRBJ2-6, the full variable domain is DSGVTQTPKHLITATGQRVTLRCSPRSGDLSVYWYQQSLDQGLQFLIQYYNGEERAKGNILERFSAQQFPDLHSELNLSSLELGDSALYFCASSVGIRAGSPGANVLTFGAGSRLTVL.

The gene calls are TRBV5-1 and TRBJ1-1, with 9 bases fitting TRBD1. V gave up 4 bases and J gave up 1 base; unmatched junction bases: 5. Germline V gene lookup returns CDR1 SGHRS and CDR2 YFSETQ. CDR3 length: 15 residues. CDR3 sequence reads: CASSGTGTKNTEAFF. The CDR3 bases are TGCGCCAGCAGCGGGACAGGGACCAAGAACACTGAAGCTTTCTTT. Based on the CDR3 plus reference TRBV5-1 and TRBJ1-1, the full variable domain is KAGVTQTPRYLIKTRGQQVTLSCSPISGHRSVSWYQQTPGQGLQFLFEYFSETQRNKGNFPGRFSGRQFSNSRSEMNVSTLELGDSALYLCASSGTGTKNTEAFFGQGTRLTVV.

Written as DNA, the CDR3 is TGTGCCAGCAGCGTTGGGGCTTCGGGCACTGAAGCTTTCTTT. This sequence encodes CASSVGASGTEAFF. The chain carries TRBV9 and TRBJ1-1; D perhaps matches TRBD1 (5 bases). Trimming took 2 bases from V and 4 from J, leaving 12 bases between them. The CDR3 extends over 14 amino acids. The germline V gene encodes CDR1 SGDLS and CDR2 YYNGEE.

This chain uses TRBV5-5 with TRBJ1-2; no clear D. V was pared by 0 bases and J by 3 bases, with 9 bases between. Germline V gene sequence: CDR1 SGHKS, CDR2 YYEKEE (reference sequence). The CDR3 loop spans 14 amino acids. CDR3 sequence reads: CASSLGPRDYGYTF. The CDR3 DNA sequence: TGTGCCAGCAGCTTGGGCCCACGGGACTATGGCTACACCTTC.

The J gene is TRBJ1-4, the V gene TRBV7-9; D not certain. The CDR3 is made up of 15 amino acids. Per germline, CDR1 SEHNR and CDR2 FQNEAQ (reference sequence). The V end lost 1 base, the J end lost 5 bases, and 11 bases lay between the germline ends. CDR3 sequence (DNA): TGTGCCAGCAGCTTAGAGTCGGCTAGAAATGAAAAACTGTTTTTT. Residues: CASSLESARNEKLFF. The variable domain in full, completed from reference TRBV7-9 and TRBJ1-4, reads DTGVSQNPRHKITKRGQNVTFRCDPISEHNRLYWYRQTLGQGPEFLTYFQNEAQLEKSRLLSDRFSAERPKGSFSTLEIQRTEQGDSAMYLCASSLESARNEKLFFGSGTQLSVL.

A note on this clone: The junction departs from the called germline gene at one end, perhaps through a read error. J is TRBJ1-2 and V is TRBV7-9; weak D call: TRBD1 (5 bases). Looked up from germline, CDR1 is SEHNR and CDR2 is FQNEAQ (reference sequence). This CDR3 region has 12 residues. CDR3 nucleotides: TGTTCCAGCAGCTGGGGGGGTAATGGCTACACCTTC. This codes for CSSSWGGNGYTF.

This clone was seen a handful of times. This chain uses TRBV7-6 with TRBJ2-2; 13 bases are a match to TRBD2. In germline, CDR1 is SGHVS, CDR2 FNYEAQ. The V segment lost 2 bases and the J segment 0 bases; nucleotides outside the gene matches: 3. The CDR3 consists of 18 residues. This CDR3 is CASSLILAGGANTGELFF. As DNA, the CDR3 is TGTGCCAGCAGCTTAATACTAGCGGGGGGGGCGAACACCGGGGAGCTGTTTTTT.

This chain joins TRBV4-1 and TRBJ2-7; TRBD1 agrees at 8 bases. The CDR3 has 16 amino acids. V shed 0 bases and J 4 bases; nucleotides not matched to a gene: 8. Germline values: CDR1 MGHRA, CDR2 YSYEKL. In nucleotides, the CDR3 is TGCGCCAGCAGCCAAGATCCAGGACAGGGCATATACGAGCAGTACTTC. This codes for CASSQDPGQGIYEQYF.

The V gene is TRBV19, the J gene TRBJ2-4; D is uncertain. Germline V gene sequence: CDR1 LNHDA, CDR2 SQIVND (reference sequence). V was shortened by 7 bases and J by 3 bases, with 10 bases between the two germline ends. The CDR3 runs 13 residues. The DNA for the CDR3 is TGTGCCAGTAATGGAGTAAACAAAAACATTCAGTACTTC. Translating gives CASNGVNKNIQYF. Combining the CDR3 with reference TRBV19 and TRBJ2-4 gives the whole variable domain DGGITQSPKYLFRKEGQNVTLSCEQNLNHDAMYWYRQDPGQGLRLIYYSQIVNDFQKGDIAEGYSVSREKKESFPLTVTSAQKNPTAFYLCASNGVNKNIQYFGAGTRLSVL.

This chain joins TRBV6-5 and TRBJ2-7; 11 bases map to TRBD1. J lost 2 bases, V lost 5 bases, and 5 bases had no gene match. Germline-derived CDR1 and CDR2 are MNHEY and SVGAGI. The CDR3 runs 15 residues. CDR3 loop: CASSKGDRGTYEQYF. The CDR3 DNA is TGTGCCAGCAGTAAGGGGGACAGGGGGACCTACGAGCAGTACTTC.

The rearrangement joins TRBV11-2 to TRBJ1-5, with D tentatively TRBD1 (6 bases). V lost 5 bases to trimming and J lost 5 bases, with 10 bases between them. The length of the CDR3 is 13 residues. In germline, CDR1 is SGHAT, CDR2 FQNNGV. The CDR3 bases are TGTGCCAGCAGCCCTACAGGGCATCAGCCCCAGCATTTT. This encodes CASSPTGHQPQHF. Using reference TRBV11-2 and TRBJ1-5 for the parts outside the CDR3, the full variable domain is EAGVAQSPRYKIIEKRQSVAFWCNPISGHATLYWYQQILGQGPKLLIQFQNNGVVDDSQLPKDRFSAERLKGVDSTLKIQPAKLEDSAVYLCASSPTGHQPQHFGDGTRLSIL.

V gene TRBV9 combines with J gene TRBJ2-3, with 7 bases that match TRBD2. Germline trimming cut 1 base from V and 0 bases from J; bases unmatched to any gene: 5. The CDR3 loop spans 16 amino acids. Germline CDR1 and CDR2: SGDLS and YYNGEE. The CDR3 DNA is TGTGCCAGCAGCGTAAGTAATAGCGGGAGCACAGATACGCAGTATTTT. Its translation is CASSVSNSGSTDTQYF.

CDR3 amino acids: CASSLQGSNEKLFF. Written as DNA, the CDR3 is TGCGCCAGCAGCCTACAGGGGTCTAATGAAAAACTGTTTTTT. The chain recombines TRBV5-1 with TRBJ1-4; the match to TRBD1 covers 7 bases. The germline V gene has CDR1 SGHRS and CDR2 YFSETQ. The length of the CDR3 is 14 residues. The trim removed 4 bases at V and 3 bases at J, leaving 3 bases unmatched.

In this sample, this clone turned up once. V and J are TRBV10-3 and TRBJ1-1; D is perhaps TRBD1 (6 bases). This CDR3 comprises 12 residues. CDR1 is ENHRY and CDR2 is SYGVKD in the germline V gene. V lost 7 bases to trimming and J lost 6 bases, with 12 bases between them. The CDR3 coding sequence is TGTGCCATCATGGGGTCAGGGGCTGAAGCTTTCTTT. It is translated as CAIMGSGAEAFF.

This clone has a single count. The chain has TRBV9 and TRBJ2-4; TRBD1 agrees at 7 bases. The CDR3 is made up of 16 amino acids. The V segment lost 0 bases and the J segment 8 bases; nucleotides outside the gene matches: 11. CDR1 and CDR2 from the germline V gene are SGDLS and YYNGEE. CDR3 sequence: CASSVGDSLGGDIQYF. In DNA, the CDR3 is TGTGCCAGCAGCGTAGGGGACAGTCTCGGTGGAGACATTCAGTACTTC.

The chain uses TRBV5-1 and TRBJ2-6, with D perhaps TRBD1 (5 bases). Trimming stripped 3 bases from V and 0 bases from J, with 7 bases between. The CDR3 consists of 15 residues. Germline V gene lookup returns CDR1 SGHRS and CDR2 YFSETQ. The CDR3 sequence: CASSWGDSGANVLTF. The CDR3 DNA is TGCGCCAGCAGCTGGGGCGACTCTGGGGCCAACGTCCTGACTTTC.